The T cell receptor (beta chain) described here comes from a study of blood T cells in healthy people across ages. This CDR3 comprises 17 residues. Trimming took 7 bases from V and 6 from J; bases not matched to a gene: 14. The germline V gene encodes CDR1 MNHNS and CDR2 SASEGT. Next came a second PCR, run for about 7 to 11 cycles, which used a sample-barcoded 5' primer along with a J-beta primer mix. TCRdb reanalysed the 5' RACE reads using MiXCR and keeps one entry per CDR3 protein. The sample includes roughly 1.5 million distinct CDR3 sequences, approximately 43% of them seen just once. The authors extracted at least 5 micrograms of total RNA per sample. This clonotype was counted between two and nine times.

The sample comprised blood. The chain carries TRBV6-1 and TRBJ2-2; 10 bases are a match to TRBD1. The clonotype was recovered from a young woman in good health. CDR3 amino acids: CASTLRSGTGVPGELFF. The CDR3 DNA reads TGTGCCAGCACCCTACGCTCAGGGACAGGGGTCCCCGGGGAGCTGTTTTTT.